The sample holds a few counts of the clone carrying this T cell receptor (beta chain). Its specificity is unknown. CDR1 and CDR2 (germline): MNHNS, SASEGT. The CDR3 covers 14 residues. V dropped 7 bases and J dropped 7; count of bases not matched to a gene: 9. Peripheral blood genomic DNA, not sorted cells or RNA, was the template. Multiplex touch-down PCR with TRB-A/B primers amplified rearranged V-D-J TRB sequences. TCRdb reprocessed the multiplex PCR reads with MiXCR, giving one entry per CDR3 protein. The sample holds 1,800 or so distinct CDR3 sequences; around 33% are singletons and the top ten take roughly a fifth. The entry originates in a study of T cell repertoires in aging, cancer and after chemotherapy. Study results and limitations: Age-matched healthy donors had significantly more diverse, less clonal blood TCR repertoires than untreated cancer patients. Healthy donors lost TCR diversity with age mainly through richness, cancer patients through richness and evenness.

This clonotype was sampled from a human donor with a solid tumor. Sequenced: blood. The rearrangement uses TRBV6-1 and TRBJ2-7; 11 positions agree with TRBD1. The CDR3 coding sequence is TGTGCCAGCACCGGGACAGGGGGTTTTGGGGAGCAGTACTTC. Translating it yields CASTGTGGFGEQYF.